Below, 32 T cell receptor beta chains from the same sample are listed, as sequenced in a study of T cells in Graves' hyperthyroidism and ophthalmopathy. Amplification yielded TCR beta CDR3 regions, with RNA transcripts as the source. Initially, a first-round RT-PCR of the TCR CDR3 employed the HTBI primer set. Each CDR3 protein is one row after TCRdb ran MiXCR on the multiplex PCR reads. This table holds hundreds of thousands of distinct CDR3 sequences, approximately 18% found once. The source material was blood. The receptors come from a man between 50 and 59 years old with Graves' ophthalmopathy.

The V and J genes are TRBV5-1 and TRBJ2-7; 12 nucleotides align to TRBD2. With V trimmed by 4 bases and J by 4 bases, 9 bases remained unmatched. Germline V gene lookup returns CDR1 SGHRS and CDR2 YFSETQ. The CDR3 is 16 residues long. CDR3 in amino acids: CASSQGASGRVYEQYF. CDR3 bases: TGCGCCAGCAGCCAAGGGGCTAGCGGGAGGGTGTACGAGCAGTACTTC.

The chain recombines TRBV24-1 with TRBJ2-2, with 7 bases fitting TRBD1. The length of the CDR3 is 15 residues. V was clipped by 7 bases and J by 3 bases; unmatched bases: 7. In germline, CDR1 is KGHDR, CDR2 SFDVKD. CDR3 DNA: TGTGCCACCAGCGTGACAGGGTCAGACACCGGGGAGCTGTTTTTT. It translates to CATSVTGSDTGELFF.

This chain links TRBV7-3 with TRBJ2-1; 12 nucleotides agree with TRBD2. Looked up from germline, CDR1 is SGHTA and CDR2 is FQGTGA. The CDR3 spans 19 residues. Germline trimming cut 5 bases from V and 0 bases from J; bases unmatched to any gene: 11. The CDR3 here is CASSPDLAGGRSSYNEQFF. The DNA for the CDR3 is TGTGCCAGCAGCCCGGATCTAGCGGGAGGGCGGAGCTCCTACAATGAGCAGTTCTTC.

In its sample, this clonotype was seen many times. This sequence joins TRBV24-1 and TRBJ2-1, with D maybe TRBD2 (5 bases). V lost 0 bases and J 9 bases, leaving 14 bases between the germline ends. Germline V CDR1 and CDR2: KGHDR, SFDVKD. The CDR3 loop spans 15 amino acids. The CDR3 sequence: CATSDLRGRLAEQFF. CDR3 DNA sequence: TGTGCCACCAGTGATTTGCGTGGACGCCTAGCTGAGCAGTTCTTC.

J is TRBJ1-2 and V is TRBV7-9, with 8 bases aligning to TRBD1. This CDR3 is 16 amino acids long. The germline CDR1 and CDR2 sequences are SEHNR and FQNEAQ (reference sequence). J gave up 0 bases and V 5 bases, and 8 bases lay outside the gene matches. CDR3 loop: CASSETGQGANYGYTF. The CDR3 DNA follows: TGTGCCAGCAGCGAGACTGGACAGGGAGCTAACTATGGCTACACCTTC.

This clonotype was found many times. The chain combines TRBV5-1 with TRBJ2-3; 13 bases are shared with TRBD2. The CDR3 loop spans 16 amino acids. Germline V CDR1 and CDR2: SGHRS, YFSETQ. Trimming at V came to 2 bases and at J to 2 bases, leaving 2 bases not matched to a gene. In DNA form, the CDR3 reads TGCGCCAGCAGCTTCGGACTAGCGGGAGTCACAGATACGCAGTATTTT. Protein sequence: CASSFGLAGVTDTQYF.

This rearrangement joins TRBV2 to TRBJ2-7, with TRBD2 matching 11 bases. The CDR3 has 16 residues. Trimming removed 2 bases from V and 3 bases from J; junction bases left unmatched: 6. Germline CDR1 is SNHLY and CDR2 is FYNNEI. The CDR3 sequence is CASSELAGGGGYEQYF. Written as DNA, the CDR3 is TGTGCCAGCAGTGAACTAGCGGGAGGCGGCGGCTACGAGCAGTACTTC.

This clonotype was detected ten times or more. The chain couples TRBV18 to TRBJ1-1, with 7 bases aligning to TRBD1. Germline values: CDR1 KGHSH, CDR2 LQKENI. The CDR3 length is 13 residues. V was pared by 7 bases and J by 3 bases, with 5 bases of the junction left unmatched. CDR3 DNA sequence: TGTGCCAGCTACCAGGGGGTGGACACTGAAGCTTTCTTT. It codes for CASYQGVDTEAFF.

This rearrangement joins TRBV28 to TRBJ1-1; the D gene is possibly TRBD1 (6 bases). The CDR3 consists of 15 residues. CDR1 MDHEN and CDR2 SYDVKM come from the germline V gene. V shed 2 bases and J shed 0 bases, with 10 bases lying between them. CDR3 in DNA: TGTGCCAGCAGTTTAGGGGGCAGTTTGAACACTGAAGCTTTCTTT. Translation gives CASSLGGSLNTEAFF.

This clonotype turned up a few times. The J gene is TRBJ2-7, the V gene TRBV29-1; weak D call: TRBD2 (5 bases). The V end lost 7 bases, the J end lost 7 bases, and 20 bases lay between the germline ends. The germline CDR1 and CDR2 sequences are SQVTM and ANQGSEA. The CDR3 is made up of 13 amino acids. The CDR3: CSATGSSYEEQYF. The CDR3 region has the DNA TGCAGCGCCACGGGGAGCAGCTACGAAGAGCAGTACTTC.

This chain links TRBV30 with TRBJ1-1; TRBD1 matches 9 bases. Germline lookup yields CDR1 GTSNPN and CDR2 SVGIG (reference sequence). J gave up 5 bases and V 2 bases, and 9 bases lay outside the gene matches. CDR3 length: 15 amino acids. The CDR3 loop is CAWSNSGTGRTEAFF. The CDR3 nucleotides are TGTGCCTGGAGTAATAGCGGGACAGGGCGGACTGAAGCTTTCTTT.

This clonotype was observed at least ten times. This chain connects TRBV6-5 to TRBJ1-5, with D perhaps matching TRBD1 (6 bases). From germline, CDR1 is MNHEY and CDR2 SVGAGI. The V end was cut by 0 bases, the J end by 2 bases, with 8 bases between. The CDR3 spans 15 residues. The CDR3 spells CASSYSRGGNQPQHF. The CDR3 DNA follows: TGTGCCAGCAGTTACTCTAGGGGGGGCAATCAGCCCCAGCATTTT.

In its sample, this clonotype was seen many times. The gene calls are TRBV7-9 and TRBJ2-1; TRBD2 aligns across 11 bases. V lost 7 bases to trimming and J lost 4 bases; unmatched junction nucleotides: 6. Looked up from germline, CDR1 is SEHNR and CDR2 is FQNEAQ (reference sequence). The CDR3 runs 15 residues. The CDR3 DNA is TGTGCCAGCACCGTCGGGACTAGCGGATACAATGAGCAGTTCTTC. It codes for CASTVGTSGYNEQFF.

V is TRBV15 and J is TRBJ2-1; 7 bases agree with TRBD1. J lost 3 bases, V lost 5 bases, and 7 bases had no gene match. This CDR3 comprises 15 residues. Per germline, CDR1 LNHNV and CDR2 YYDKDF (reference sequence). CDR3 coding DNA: TGTGCCACCAGCCCCACAGGGGAGAGCTACAATGAGCAGTTCTTC. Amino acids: CATSPTGESYNEQFF.

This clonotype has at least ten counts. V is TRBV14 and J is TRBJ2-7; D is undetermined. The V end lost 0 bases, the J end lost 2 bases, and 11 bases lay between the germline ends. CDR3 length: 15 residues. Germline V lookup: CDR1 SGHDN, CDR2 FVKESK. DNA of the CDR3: TGTGCCAGCAGCCAAGATGAGGCTCTCCCCTACGAGCAGTACTTC. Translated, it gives CASSQDEALPYEQYF.

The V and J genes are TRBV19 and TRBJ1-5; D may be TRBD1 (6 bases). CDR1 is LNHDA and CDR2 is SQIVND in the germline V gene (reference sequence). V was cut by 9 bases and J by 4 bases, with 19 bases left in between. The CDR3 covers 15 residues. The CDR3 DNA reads TGTGCCAGCTCGAGGGGGGTTTCTCTGAATCAGCCCCAGCATTTT. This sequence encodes CASSRGVSLNQPQHF. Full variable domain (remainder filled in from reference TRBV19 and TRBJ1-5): DGGITQSPKYLFRKEGQNVTLSCEQNLNHDAMYWYRQDPGQGLRLIYYSQIVNDFQKGDIAEGYSVSREKKESFPLTVTSAQKNPTAFYLCASSRGVSLNQPQHFGDGTRLSIL.

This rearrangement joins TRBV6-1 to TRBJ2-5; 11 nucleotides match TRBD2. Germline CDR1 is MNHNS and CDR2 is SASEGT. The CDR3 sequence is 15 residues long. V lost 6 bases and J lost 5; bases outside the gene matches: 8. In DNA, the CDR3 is TGTGCCAGCAGCACCCGTAGCGGGAGGGGTGAGACCCAGTACTTC. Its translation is CASSTRSGRGETQYF.

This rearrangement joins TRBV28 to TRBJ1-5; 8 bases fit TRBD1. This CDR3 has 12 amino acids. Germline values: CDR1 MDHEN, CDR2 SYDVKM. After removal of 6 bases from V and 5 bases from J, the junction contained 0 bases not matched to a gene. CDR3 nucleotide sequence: TGTGCCAGCAGACAGGGGGATCAGCCCCAGCATTTT. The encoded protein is CASRQGDQPQHF.

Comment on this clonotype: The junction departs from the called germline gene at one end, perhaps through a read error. CDR3: CANSFERGGYNEQFF. As DNA, the CDR3 is TGTGCCAACAGCTTTGAGCGGGGGGGGTACAATGAGCAGTTCTTC. The gene calls are TRBV7-9 and TRBJ2-1; 10 nucleotides line up with TRBD2. The CDR3 is made up of 15 amino acids. Germline loops: CDR1 SEHNR, CDR2 FQNEAQ (reference sequence). The whole variable domain, remainder taken from reference TRBV7-9 and TRBJ2-1, is DTGVSQNPRHKITKRGQNVTFRCDPISEHNRLYWYRQTLGQGPEFLTYFQNEAQLEKSRLLSDRFSAERPKGSFSTLEIQRTEQGDSAMYLCANSFERGGYNEQFFGPGTRLTVL.

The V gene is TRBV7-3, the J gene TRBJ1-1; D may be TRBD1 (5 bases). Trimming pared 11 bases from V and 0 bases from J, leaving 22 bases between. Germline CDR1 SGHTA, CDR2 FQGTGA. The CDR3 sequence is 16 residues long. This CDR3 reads CAGRWGVAEVNTEAFF. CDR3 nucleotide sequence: TGTGCCGGCCGATGGGGGGTTGCTGAGGTGAACACTGAAGCTTTCTTT.

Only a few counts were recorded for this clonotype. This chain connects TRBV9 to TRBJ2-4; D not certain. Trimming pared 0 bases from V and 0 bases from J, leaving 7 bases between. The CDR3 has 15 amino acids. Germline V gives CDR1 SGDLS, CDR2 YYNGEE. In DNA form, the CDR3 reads TGTGCCAGCAGCGTAGGGGTGGGAGCCAAAAACATTCAGTACTTC. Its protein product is CASSVGVGAKNIQYF.

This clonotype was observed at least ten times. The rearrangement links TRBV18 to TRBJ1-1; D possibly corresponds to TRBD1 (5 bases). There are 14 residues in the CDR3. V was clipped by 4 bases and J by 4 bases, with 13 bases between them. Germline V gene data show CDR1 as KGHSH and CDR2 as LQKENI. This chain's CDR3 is CASSLKEQATEAFF. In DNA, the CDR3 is TGTGCCAGCTCACTTAAGGAACAGGCCACTGAAGCTTTCTTT.

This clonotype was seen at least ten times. In DNA, the CDR3 is TGTGCCAGCAGTACCGGGACAGGAGACTACACCTTC. This sequence encodes CASSTGTGDYTF. The chain has TRBV28 and TRBJ1-2; TRBD1 matches 8 bases. Trimming cost V 5 bases and J 10 bases; bases outside gene matches: 6. The CDR3 sequence is 12 residues long. Germline V CDR1 and CDR2: MDHEN, SYDVKM.

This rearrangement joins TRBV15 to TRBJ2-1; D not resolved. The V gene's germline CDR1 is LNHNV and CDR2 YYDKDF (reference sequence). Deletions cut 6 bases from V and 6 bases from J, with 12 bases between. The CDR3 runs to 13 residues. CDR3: CATSNVPANEQFF. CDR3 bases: TGTGCCACCAGTAATGTACCGGCCAATGAGCAGTTCTTC.

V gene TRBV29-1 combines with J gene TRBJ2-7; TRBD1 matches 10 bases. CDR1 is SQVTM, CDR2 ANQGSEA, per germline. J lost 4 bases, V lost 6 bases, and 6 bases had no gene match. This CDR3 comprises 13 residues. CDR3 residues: CSVTRTGGYEQYF. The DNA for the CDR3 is TGCAGCGTGACCCGGACAGGGGGGTACGAGCAGTACTTC.

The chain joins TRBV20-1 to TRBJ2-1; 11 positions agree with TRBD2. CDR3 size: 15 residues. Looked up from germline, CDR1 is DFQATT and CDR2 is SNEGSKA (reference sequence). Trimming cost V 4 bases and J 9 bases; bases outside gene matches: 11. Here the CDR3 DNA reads TGCAGTGCTAAGAGGACTAGCGGGCCCGGTGGTGAGCAGTTCTTC. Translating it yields CSAKRTSGPGGEQFF.

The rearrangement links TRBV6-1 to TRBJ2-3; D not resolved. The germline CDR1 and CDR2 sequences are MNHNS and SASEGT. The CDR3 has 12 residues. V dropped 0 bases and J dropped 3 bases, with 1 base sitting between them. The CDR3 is CASSEATDTQYF. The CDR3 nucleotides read TGTGCCAGCAGTGAAGCGACAGATACGCAGTATTTT.

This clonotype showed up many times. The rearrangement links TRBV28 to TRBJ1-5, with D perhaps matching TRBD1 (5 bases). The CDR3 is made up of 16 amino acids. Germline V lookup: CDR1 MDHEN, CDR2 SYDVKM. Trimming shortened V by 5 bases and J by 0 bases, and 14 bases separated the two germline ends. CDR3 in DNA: TGTGCCAGCAGTGGAACCGGGACGGTTAGCAATCAGCCCCAGCATTTT. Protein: CASSGTGTVSNQPQHF.

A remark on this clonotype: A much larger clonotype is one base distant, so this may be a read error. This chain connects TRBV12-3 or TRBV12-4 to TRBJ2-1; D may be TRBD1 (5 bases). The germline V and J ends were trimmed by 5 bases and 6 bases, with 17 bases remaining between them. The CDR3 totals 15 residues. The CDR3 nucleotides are TGTGCCAGCAGTAGAGACAGTCAAAGAGGCAATGAGCAGTTCTTC. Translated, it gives CASSRDSQRGNEQFF.

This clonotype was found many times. CDR3 residues: CASSLATSEGTQYF. For the CDR3, the DNA is TGCGCCAGCAGCTTGGCGACTAGCGAGGGTACGCAGTATTTT. The chain recombines TRBV5-1 with TRBJ2-3, with 8 bases that match TRBD2. Losses at the gene ends were 0 bases for V and 8 bases for J; bases not matched to a gene: 5. Germline CDR1 reads SGHRS; CDR2 reads YFSETQ. The CDR3 totals 14 residues.

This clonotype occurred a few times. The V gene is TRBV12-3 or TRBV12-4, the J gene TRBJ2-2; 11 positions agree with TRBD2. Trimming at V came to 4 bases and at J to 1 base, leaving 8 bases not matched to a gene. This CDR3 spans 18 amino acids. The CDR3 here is CASSSRLAGGLNTGELFF. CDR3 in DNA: TGTGCCAGCAGTTCCCGGCTAGCGGGAGGCCTGAACACCGGGGAGCTGTTTTTT.

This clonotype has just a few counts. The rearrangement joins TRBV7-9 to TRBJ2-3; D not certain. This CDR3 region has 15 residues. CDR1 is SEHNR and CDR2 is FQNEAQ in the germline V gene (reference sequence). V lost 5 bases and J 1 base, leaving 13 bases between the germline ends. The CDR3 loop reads CASSRKGFGTDTQYF. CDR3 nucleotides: TGTGCCAGCAGCCGAAAGGGATTTGGCACAGATACGCAGTATTTT.